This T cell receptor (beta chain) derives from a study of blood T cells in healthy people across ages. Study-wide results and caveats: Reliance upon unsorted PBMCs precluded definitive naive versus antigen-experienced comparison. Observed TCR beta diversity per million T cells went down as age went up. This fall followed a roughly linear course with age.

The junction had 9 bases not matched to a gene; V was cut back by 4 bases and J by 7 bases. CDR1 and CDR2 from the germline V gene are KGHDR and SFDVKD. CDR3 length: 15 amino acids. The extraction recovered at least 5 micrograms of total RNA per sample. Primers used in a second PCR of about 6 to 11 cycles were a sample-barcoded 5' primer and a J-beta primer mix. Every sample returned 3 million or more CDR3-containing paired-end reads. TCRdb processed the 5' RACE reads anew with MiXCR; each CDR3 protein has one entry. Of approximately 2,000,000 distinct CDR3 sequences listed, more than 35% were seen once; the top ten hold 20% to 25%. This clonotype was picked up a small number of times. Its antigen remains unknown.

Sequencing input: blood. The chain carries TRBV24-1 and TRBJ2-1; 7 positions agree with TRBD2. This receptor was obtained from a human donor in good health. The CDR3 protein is CATSEGGSGLNEQFF. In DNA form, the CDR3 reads TGTGCCACCAGTGAGGGGGGGAGCGGGTTGAATGAGCAGTTCTTC.